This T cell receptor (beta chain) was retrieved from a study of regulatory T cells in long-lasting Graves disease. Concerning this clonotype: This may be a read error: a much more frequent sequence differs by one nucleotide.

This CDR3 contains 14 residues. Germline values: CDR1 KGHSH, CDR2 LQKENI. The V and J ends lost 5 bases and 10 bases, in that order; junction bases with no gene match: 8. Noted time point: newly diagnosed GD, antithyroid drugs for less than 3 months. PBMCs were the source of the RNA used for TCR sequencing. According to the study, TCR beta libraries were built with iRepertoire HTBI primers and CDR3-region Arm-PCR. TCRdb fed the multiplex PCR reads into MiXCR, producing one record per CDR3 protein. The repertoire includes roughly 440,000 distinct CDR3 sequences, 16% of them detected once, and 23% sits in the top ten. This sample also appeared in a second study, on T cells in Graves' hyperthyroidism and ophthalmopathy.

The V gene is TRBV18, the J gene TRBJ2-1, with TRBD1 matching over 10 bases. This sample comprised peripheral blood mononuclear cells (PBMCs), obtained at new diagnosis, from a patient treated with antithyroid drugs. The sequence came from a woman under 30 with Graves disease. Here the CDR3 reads CASSTGQGGYEQFF. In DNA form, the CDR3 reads TGTGCCAGCTCAACCGGACAGGGGGGGTACGAGCAGTTCTTC.